These 14 T cell receptor beta chains came from one sample sequenced in a study of naive and memory T cell subsets. The beta constant-region primer was an equimolar mix of two oligonucleotides covering TRBC1 and TRBC2. The ligated cDNA underwent four PCR rounds using SP2 and nested alpha and beta constant-region primers. Each CDR3 protein is one row after TCRdb ran MiXCR on the UMI-ligation and nested PCR reads. The sample contains around 130,000 distinct CDR3 sequences, roughly 36% of which appear only once. Sequencing was done on a sample of central memory CD4+ T cells from blood. These receptor sequences come from a human donor in good health.

DNA for the CDR3: TGTGCCAGCAGCCCGCTAGGTCTGACAGGGACCTACGAGCAGTACTTC. Its translation is CASSPLGLTGTYEQYF. J is TRBJ2-7 and V is TRBV4-2; 7 bases map to TRBD1. J gave up 2 bases and V 4 bases, and 11 bases lay outside the gene matches. Germline CDR1 is LGHNA and CDR2 is YNFKEQ. This CDR3 has 16 amino acids.

The rearrangement joins TRBV28 to TRBJ2-1, with 9 bases fitting TRBD1. The V segment lost 4 bases and the J segment 3 bases; nucleotides outside the gene matches: 4. The CDR3 extends over 15 amino acids. The germline CDR1 and CDR2 sequences are MDHEN and SYDVKM. This CDR3 is CASSYYRGHYNEQFF. The CDR3 DNA sequence: TGTGCCAGCAGTTACTACAGGGGGCACTACAATGAGCAGTTCTTC.

There are many counts of this clonotype. The chain couples TRBV21-1 to TRBJ2-7. TRBV21-1 is labeled a pseudogene. The CDR3 is 14 amino acids. This CDR3 is CASSADGGDLEQYF. CDR3 sequence (DNA): TGTGCCAGCAGCGCGGACGGTGGAGATCTCGAGCAGTACTTC.

The chain joins TRBV2 to TRBJ2-1, with 7 bases identical to TRBD2. The CDR3 spans 20 residues. With V trimmed by 0 bases and J by 4 bases, 18 bases remained unmatched. The germline gives CDR1 SNHLY, CDR2 FYNNEI. The CDR3 reads CASSEALHVWGREDYNEQFF. The CDR3 region has the DNA TGTGCCAGCAGTGAAGCGCTTCATGTGTGGGGGAGGGAGGATTACAATGAGCAGTTCTTC.

V usage is TRBV30 and J usage is TRBJ2-2; D is uncertain. V was shortened by 0 bases and J by 1 base, with 6 bases between the two germline ends. The CDR3 has 14 amino acids. Per germline, CDR1 GTSNPN and CDR2 SVGIG (reference sequence). CDR3 bases: TGTGCCTGGAGTGTTTCTCGGAACACCGGGGAGCTGTTTTTT. As protein: CAWSVSRNTGELFF. The complete variable domain, with remaining parts taken from reference TRBV30 and TRBJ2-2, reads SQTIHQWPATLVQPVGSPLSLECTVEGTSNPNLYWYRQAAGRGLQLLFYSVGIGQISSEVPQNLSASRPQDRQFILSSKKLLLSDSGFYLCAWSVSRNTGELFFGEGSRLTVL.

The chain joins TRBV12-3 or TRBV12-4 to TRBJ2-3; D may correspond to TRBD1 or TRBD2 (6 bases each). Trimming shortened V by 2 bases and J by 0 bases, and 15 bases separated the two germline ends. The CDR3 loop spans 17 amino acids. Here the CDR3 reads CASSLPGGGTSTDTQYF. In nucleotides, the CDR3 is TGTGCCAGCAGTTTACCTGGAGGGGGAACTAGCACAGATACGCAGTATTTT.

This clonotype was counted only a few times. The V and J genes are TRBV9 and TRBJ2-7, with D perhaps matching TRBD1 (6 bases). Germline CDR1 SGDLS, CDR2 YYNGEE. The CDR3 contains 15 residues. V lost 4 bases, J lost 2 bases, and 16 bases lay in between. As DNA, the CDR3 is TGTGCCAGCAGCCCTCACGGCAGGGGCCCCTACGAGCAGTACTTC. Its translation is CASSPHGRGPYEQYF.

This clonotype has more than one count but fewer than ten. V usage is TRBV6-1 and J usage is TRBJ1-1, with D possibly being TRBD1 (5 bases). Trimming left V 10 bases short and J 1 base short, with 13 bases between. The CDR3 totals 13 residues. CDR1 and CDR2 from the germline V gene are MNHNS and SASEGT. The CDR3, as DNA: TGTGCCACCCGCGCGGGGGGGAACACTGAAGCTTTCTTT. Translation: CATRAGGNTEAFF.

This clonotype was detected a few times. V and J are TRBV6-5 and TRBJ1-5, with D hard to call. CDR1 MNHEY and CDR2 SVGAGI come from the germline V gene. The ends were cut back, 5 bases at V and 5 bases at J, with 16 bases in the middle. The CDR3 is 15 amino acids. This chain's CDR3 is CASSTGQGLDQPQHF. CDR3 coding DNA: TGTGCCAGCAGTACCGGCCAAGGTTTAGATCAGCCCCAGCATTTT.

DNA for the CDR3: TGTGCCAGCAGCCAAGTTGGGGGTTTACGAAACACTGAAGCTTTCTTT. It is translated as CASSQVGGLRNTEAFF. V usage is TRBV3-1 and J usage is TRBJ1-1, with TRBD1 as a possible D gene (5 bases). V shed 1 base and J shed 2 bases, with 14 bases lying between them. In germline, CDR1 is LGHDT, CDR2 YNNKEL (reference sequence). The CDR3 totals 16 residues.

This clonotype was found a few times. The chain uses TRBV4-3 and TRBJ2-7, with D uncertain. The germline V and J ends were trimmed by 0 bases and 0 bases, with 6 bases remaining between them. The CDR3 is 14 residues long. The germline gives CDR1 LGHNA, CDR2 YSLEER. The CDR3 region is CASSQDAASYEQYF. The DNA of the CDR3 is TGCGCCAGCAGCCAAGATGCAGCCTCCTACGAGCAGTACTTC.

The chain employs TRBV6-5 and TRBJ1-5; D is possibly TRBD1 (6 bases). This CDR3 is built from 17 residues. V was cut by 5 bases and J by 0 bases, with 17 bases left in between. Germline CDR1 and CDR2: MNHEY and SVGAGI. DNA of the CDR3: TGTGCCAGCAGTCGGGGGCAGGGCCCGTATAGCAATCAGCCCCAGCATTTT. Its protein product is CASSRGQGPYSNQPQHF.

The chain is built from TRBV20-1 and TRBJ2-3, with D perhaps TRBD1 (6 bases). Looked up from germline, CDR1 is DFQATT and CDR2 is SNEGSKA (reference sequence). The ends were cut back, 0 bases at V and 3 bases at J, with 13 bases in the middle. This CDR3 spans 15 amino acids. The CDR3 DNA reads TGCAGTGCTAGAGATCAAGGGGGTTGGACAGATACGCAGTATTTT. Amino acids: CSARDQGGWTDTQYF.

The sample holds a few counts of this clonotype. This rearrangement joins TRBV6-1 to TRBJ2-1; 8 nucleotides line up with TRBD2. With 1 base clipped from V and 3 bases from J, the junction kept 11 bases outside the gene matches. CDR3 length: 18 amino acids. Germline V gene lookup returns CDR1 MNHNS and CDR2 SASEGT. CDR3 amino acids: CASSEVLHSLAGYNEQFF. In nucleotides, the CDR3 is TGTGCCAGCAGTGAAGTACTCCATAGTCTAGCGGGCTACAATGAGCAGTTCTTC.